The 30 T cell receptor beta chains presented below share a single source sample, sequenced in a study of blood T cell repertoires in COVID-19. Assay: immunoSEQ multiplex PCR; the TCRdb copy retains only in-frame clones and omits some. The repertoire includes around 190,000 clones, 80% to 90% of them detected once, and around a tenth sits in the top ten. The sequenced sample was PBMCs or T cells enriched from blood (not recorded which). The receptor set was obtained from a man aged 35 to 55 who had recovered from COVID-19.

The chain recombines TRBV5-8 with TRBJ2-5; TRBD2 agrees at 14 bases. V gave up 4 bases and J gave up 2 bases; unmatched junction bases: 10. The CDR3 runs 18 residues. Germline assignment: CDR1 SGHTS and CDR2 YDEGEE. The CDR3 is CASSRGTSGRMEQETQYF. The CDR3 nucleotides are TGTGCCAGCAGCCGCGGGACTAGCGGGAGAATGGAGCAAGAGACCCAGTACTTC.

V is TRBV20-1 and J is TRBJ2-3; a possible D gene is TRBD2 (6 bases). The CDR3 spans 16 residues. The germline V gene encodes CDR1 DFQATT and CDR2 SNEGSKA (reference sequence). V was trimmed by 3 bases and J by 1 base, leaving 17 bases between them. CDR3 residues: CSASGIRTTGTDTQYF. CDR3 DNA sequence: TGCAGTGCTAGTGGTATCCGGACTACCGGCACAGATACGCAGTATTTT.

The chain uses TRBV19 and TRBJ1-5; possible D gene TRBD1, 6 bases. Germline CDR1 and CDR2: LNHDA and SQIVND (reference sequence). CDR3 length: 14 amino acids. With 3 bases removed from V and 5 bases from J, the gap between germline ends came to 11 bases. In DNA, the CDR3 is TGTGCCAGTAGTATGGGAGGGGGATATCAGCCCCAGCATTTT. Its protein is CASSMGGGYQPQHF.

The chain joins TRBV11-2 to TRBJ2-1; 7 bases agree with TRBD1. V shed 1 base and J 8 bases; nucleotides not matched to a gene: 2. The CDR3 has 13 residues. Germline CDR1 SGHAT, CDR2 FQNNGV. CDR3 residues: CASSLGQGYEQFF. The CDR3 region has the DNA TGTGCCAGCAGCTTAGGACAGGGCTATGAGCAGTTCTTC.

This clone was seen a few times. The genes are TRBV16 and TRBJ2-7, with 7 bases aligning to TRBD1. Trimming removed 3 bases from V and 1 base from J; junction bases left unmatched: 0. The CDR3 is 13 amino acids. Per the germline V gene, CDR1 is KGHSY and CDR2 is FQNENV. The CDR3 DNA follows: TGTGCCAGCAGCCAGGGACAGTCCTACGAGCAGTACTTC. Its protein product is CASSQGQSYEQYF.

The chain combines TRBV10-2 with TRBJ2-7; no reliable D call. The CDR3 totals 15 residues. The germline V and J ends were trimmed by 9 bases and 5 bases, with 23 bases remaining between them. CDR1 is WSHSY and CDR2 is SAAADI in the germline V gene. CDR3 loop: CASSNPETRYNEQYF. Here the CDR3 DNA reads TGCGCCAGTTCCAACCCCGAGACGCGGTATAACGAGCAGTACTTC.

This clone was counted between two and nine times. The chain links TRBV15 to TRBJ2-1, with TRBD1 identical over 7 bases. After removal of 2 bases from V and 4 bases from J, the junction contained 11 bases not matched to a gene. The length of the CDR3 is 17 residues. Germline CDR1 reads LNHNV; CDR2 reads YYDKDF (reference sequence). The CDR3 is CATSRLGGQVGYNEQFF. The CDR3 DNA sequence: TGTGCCACCAGCAGACTTGGCGGACAGGTGGGTTACAATGAGCAGTTCTTC.

V is TRBV20-1 and J is TRBJ2-2; D gene ambiguous. The CDR3 extends over 11 amino acids. V was trimmed by 5 bases and J by 16 bases, leaving 17 bases between them. CDR1 and CDR2 (germline): DFQATT, SNEGSKA (reference sequence). Written as DNA, the CDR3 is TGCAGTGCTGCATCGGGTTCGGCACGGTTTTTT. Translating gives CSAASGSARFF.

The CDR3 DNA sequence: TGTGCCAGCAGTGAAGGCGGAAGATACAATGAGCAGTTCTTC. Its protein is CASSEGGRYNEQFF. V is TRBV25-1 and J is TRBJ2-1; D gene uncertain. The germline V and J ends were trimmed by 2 bases and 4 bases, with 9 bases remaining between them. CDR1 and CDR2 (germline): MGHDK, SYGVNS. The CDR3 spans 14 residues.

The chain uses TRBV20-1 and TRBJ1-5; D call uncertain. V lost 3 bases and J lost 2, with 14 bases in between. Germline V CDR1 and CDR2: DFQATT, SNEGSKA (reference sequence). CDR3 length: 15 amino acids. The CDR3, as DNA: TGCAGTGCTAGTCCCCGTTCTAAAGGCAATCAGCCCCAGCATTTT. Residues: CSASPRSKGNQPQHF.

CDR3 amino acids: CASSPTDRETGTLHF. CDR3 nucleotide sequence: TGTGCCAGCAGTCCGACTGACAGGGAGACAGGGACCCTCCACTTT. The chain employs TRBV2 and TRBJ1-6; 7 bases agree with TRBD1. V dropped 5 bases and J dropped 14; count of bases not matched to a gene: 15. There are 15 residues in the CDR3. CDR1 and CDR2 (germline): SNHLY, FYNNEI.

V and J are TRBV9 and TRBJ2-1, with 11 bases that match TRBD2. The CDR3 totals 19 residues. Per the germline V gene, CDR1 is SGDLS and CDR2 is YYNGEE. V dropped 5 bases and J dropped 0; count of bases not matched to a gene: 13. CDR3 DNA sequence: TGTGCCAGCAGGCCCGGGACTAGCGGAGTTGAAGGCTCCTACAATGAGCAGTTCTTC. It encodes CASRPGTSGVEGSYNEQFF.

The chain couples TRBV11-2 to TRBJ2-1; TRBD2 aligns across 11 bases. Germline V CDR1 and CDR2: SGHAT, FQNNGV. V gave up 3 bases and J gave up 0 bases; unmatched junction bases: 4. The CDR3 sequence is 17 residues long. The CDR3 loop reads CASSFTSGGLSYNEQFF. In DNA, the CDR3 is TGTGCCAGCAGCTTCACTAGCGGGGGCCTCTCCTACAATGAGCAGTTCTTC. Using reference TRBV11-2 and TRBJ2-1 for the parts outside the CDR3, the full variable domain is EAGVAQSPRYKIIEKRQSVAFWCNPISGHATLYWYQQILGQGPKLLIQFQNNGVVDDSQLPKDRFSAERLKGVDSTLKIQPAKLEDSAVYLCASSFTSGGLSYNEQFFGPGTRLTVL.

This clone occurred once. V usage is TRBV5-1 and J usage is TRBJ2-5; TRBD1 matches 7 bases. Trimming cost V 4 bases and J 5 bases; bases outside gene matches: 8. This CDR3 region has 14 residues. Germline V gives CDR1 SGHRS, CDR2 YFSETQ. The CDR3, as DNA: TGCGCCAGCAGCGGTACAGGGGACCGGGAGACCCAGTACTTC. Protein product: CASSGTGDRETQYF.

The chain uses TRBV12-5 and TRBJ2-3; 12 bases align to TRBD2. CDR1 is LGHNT, CDR2 FRNRAP, per germline. With 3 bases clipped from V and 6 bases from J, the junction kept 7 bases outside the gene matches. The CDR3 contains 16 residues. The CDR3 loop reads CASGFRRTSGVDTQYF. The DNA for the CDR3 is TGTGCTAGTGGTTTCCGCCGGACTAGCGGGGTGGATACGCAGTATTTT. The complete variable domain, with remaining parts taken from reference TRBV12-5 and TRBJ2-3, reads DARVTQTPRHKVTEMGQEVTMRCQPILGHNTVFWYRQTMMQGLELLAYFRNRAPLDDSGMPKDRFSAEMPDATLATLKIQPSEPRDSAVYFCASGFRRTSGVDTQYFGPGTRLTVL.

The V and J genes are TRBV24-1 and TRBJ2-5, with D tentatively TRBD1 (5 bases). The CDR3 sequence is 14 residues long. CDR1 is KGHDR and CDR2 is SFDVKD in the germline V gene. V was shortened by 4 bases and J by 7 bases, with 15 bases between the two germline ends. The DNA for the CDR3 is TGTGCCACCAGTGACGGACACGACAGTTGGACCCAGTACTTC. Translated, it gives CATSDGHDSWTQYF.

V gene TRBV5-1 combines with J gene TRBJ1-1; the match to TRBD1 covers 7 bases. CDR1 and CDR2 from the germline V gene are SGHRS and YFSETQ. J lost 4 bases, V lost 0 bases, and 9 bases had no gene match. The CDR3 contains 16 residues. The CDR3 reads CASSLGTYRGGTEAFF. The CDR3 bases are TGCGCCAGCAGCTTGGGGACATACAGGGGTGGCACTGAAGCTTTCTTT.

This chain joins TRBV27 and TRBJ1-6; 8 bases match TRBD1. V trimming: 5 bases; J trimming: 2 bases; junction bases outside the gene matches: 5. The CDR3 covers 16 residues. The germline V gene encodes CDR1 MNHEY and CDR2 SMNVEV (reference sequence). DNA for the CDR3: TGTGCCAGCAGTCCGTGGACAGGGACCTATAATTCACCCCTCCACTTT. Encoded protein: CASSPWTGTYNSPLHF.

The rearrangement uses TRBV5-4 and TRBJ1-1; 7 bases align to TRBD1. With 4 bases clipped from V and 4 bases from J, the junction kept 10 bases outside the gene matches. Germline CDR1 SGHNT, CDR2 YYREEE (reference sequence). The CDR3 is 15 residues long. CDR3 amino acids: CASSATGAGGTEAFF. The CDR3 nucleotides are TGTGCCAGCAGCGCAACAGGGGCGGGCGGCACTGAAGCTTTCTTT.

The chain carries TRBV2 and TRBJ1-1; 7 positions match TRBD1. This CDR3 region has 13 residues. Germline V CDR1 and CDR2: SNHLY, FYNNEI. V trimming: 5 bases; J trimming: 5 bases; junction bases outside the gene matches: 5. The CDR3 nucleotides are TGTGCCAGCAGTACCCAGGGGGAGACTGAAGCTTTCTTT. Translated: CASSTQGETEAFF.

The chain combines TRBV19 with TRBJ1-5; 7 bases line up with TRBD1. Germline V lookup: CDR1 LNHDA, CDR2 SQIVND (reference sequence). This CDR3 contains 16 residues. Germline trimming cut 5 bases from V and 5 bases from J; bases unmatched to any gene: 12. CDR3 protein: CASSQPGQRLDQPQHF. The CDR3 bases are TGTGCCAGTAGTCAGCCGGGACAGCGTTTAGATCAGCCCCAGCATTTT.

This clone occurred once. The chain is built from TRBV2 and TRBJ2-6, with 7 bases identical to TRBD1. The germline V gene encodes CDR1 SNHLY and CDR2 FYNNEI. V lost 11 bases to trimming and J lost 0 bases; unmatched junction nucleotides: 10. CDR3 length: 16 amino acids. CDR3 nucleotides: TGTGCCGGCGCGGTGGGACAGCACTCTGGGGCCAACGTCCTGACTTTC. Amino acid sequence: CAGAVGQHSGANVLTF.

This sequence joins TRBV9 and TRBJ1-1; TRBD1 matches at 7 bases. V shed 3 bases, J shed 4 bases, and the junction held 3 bases outside the gene matches. The germline V gene encodes CDR1 SGDLS and CDR2 YYNGEE. This CDR3 is built from 13 residues. CDR3 sequence: CASSEGGATEAFF. The CDR3 nucleotides are TGTGCCAGCAGCGAAGGGGGCGCCACTGAAGCTTTCTTT.

The V and J genes are TRBV19 and TRBJ1-5; 11 positions agree with TRBD1. The CDR3 is made up of 16 amino acids. Germline V gives CDR1 LNHDA, CDR2 SQIVND (reference sequence). V trimming: 6 bases; J trimming: 7 bases; junction bases outside the gene matches: 11. The CDR3 DNA reads as TGTGCCAGTAGCGCAAACGCGGGACAGGGGGGCCAGCCCCAGCATTTT. This translates into CASSANAGQGGQPQHF.

The V gene is TRBV19, the J gene TRBJ1-1; a possible D gene is TRBD1 (5 bases). From germline, CDR1 is LNHDA and CDR2 SQIVND (reference sequence). This CDR3 comprises 15 residues. Trimming cost V 4 bases and J 5 bases, with 17 bases left between them. The CDR3 loop is CASSTARTTGTEAFF. The CDR3 coding sequence is TGTGCCAGTAGTACCGCAAGGACTACAGGAACTGAAGCTTTCTTT.

The V and J genes are TRBV25-1 and TRBJ2-2; 11 bases map to TRBD1. Per the germline V gene, CDR1 is MGHDK and CDR2 is SYGVNS. The CDR3 length is 17 residues. V shed 2 bases, J shed 4 bases, and the junction held 6 bases outside the gene matches. Written as DNA, the CDR3 is TGTGCCAGCAGTGAACTTCCCGGGACAGGGGGCACCGGGGAGCTGTTTTTT. This encodes CASSELPGTGGTGELFF.

V is TRBV7-2 and J is TRBJ2-1, with TRBD2 as a possible D gene (5 bases). From germline, CDR1 is SGHTA and CDR2 FQGNSA. The CDR3 covers 15 residues. Trimming pared 1 base from V and 3 bases from J, leaving 10 bases between. CDR3 residues: CASSLGGVRYNEQFF. DNA of the CDR3: TGTGCCAGCAGCTTAGGGGGAGTTCGCTACAATGAGCAGTTCTTC.

This clone came up a few times. The genes are TRBV28 and TRBJ1-2, with 9 bases that match TRBD1. The CDR3 extends over 14 amino acids. With 4 bases clipped from V and 7 bases from J, the junction kept 7 bases outside the gene matches. CDR1 is MDHEN, CDR2 SYDVKM, per germline. The CDR3: CASSWEQGARGYTF. CDR3 bases: TGTGCCAGCAGTTGGGAACAGGGGGCGCGTGGCTACACCTTC.

This rearrangement joins TRBV30 to TRBJ2-4, with 7 bases identical to TRBD1. Germline CDR1 and CDR2: GTSNPN and SVGIG (reference sequence). V shed 1 base, J shed 5 bases, and the junction held 5 bases outside the gene matches. The CDR3 length is 14 residues. The CDR3 reads CAWSERGRENIQYF. CDR3 nucleotides: TGTGCCTGGAGTGAAAGGGGGCGCGAAAACATTCAGTACTTC.

This clone is a singleton in its sample. The V gene is TRBV2, the J gene TRBJ2-3; 11 bases fit TRBD1. The CDR3 is 16 amino acids. CDR1 and CDR2 (germline): SNHLY, FYNNEI. The V gene end was trimmed by 4 bases and the J gene end by 2 bases; junction bases not matched to a gene: 5. In DNA form, the CDR3 reads TGTGCCAGCAGTGTCGGGACAGGGGGTTCCACAGATACGCAGTATTTT. Encoded protein: CASSVGTGGSTDTQYF. The entire variable domain, with the rest obtained from reference TRBV2 and TRBJ2-3, is as follows: EPEVTQTPSHQVTQMGQEVILRCVPISNHLYFYWYRQILGQKVEFLVSFYNNEISEKSEIFDDQFSVERPDGSNFTLKIRSTKLEDSAMYFCASSVGTGGSTDTQYFGPGTRLTVL.